Each of the 12 T cell receptor beta chains below was sequenced from the same sample in a study of T cell clonality in common variable immunodeficiency. TCRdb's copy holds only in-frame clones and misses some; the assay was immunoSEQ multiplex PCR. This table holds about 66,000 clones with no singletons; the top ten claim 1.7%. The sample taken for sequencing was peripheral blood mononuclear cells. These receptors were obtained from a person between 18 and 70 years old in good health.

This clone was seen at least ten times. The CDR3 extends 3 residues past the end of the read, so its final part is completed from the germline J gene. The gene calls are TRBV12-3 or TRBV12-4 and TRBJ2-2, with D possibly being TRBD1 (5 bases). Trimming removed 3 bases from V and 2 bases from J, with 13 bases in between. The CDR3 runs 16 residues. This CDR3 is CASSFLGQGNTGELFF. CDR3 bases read: TGTGCCAGCAGTTTCTTGGGCCAGGGAAACACCGGGGAG.

This clone was detected a few times. The read comes to an end 3 residues before the CDR3 does, leaving the germline J gene to fill in the end. The chain carries TRBV11-3 and TRBJ2-1; D gene unclear. CDR1 and CDR2 (germline): SGHNT, YENEEA. V lost 0 bases and J 6 bases, leaving 6 bases between the germline ends. The length of the CDR3 is 13 residues. Here the CDR3 reads CASSLDEGNEQFF. CDR3 DNA, as far as it was read: TGTGCCAGCAGCTTAGATGAAGGCAATGAG.

This clone has ten or more counts. The read ends 3 residues before the CDR3 terminus; that terminus is restored from the germline J gene. This rearrangement joins TRBV6-2 or TRBV6-3 to TRBJ2-3; D ambiguous. There are 15 residues in the CDR3. The germline gives CDR1 MNHEY, CDR2 SVGEGT. The V gene lost 5 bases and the J gene lost 1 base, with 13 bases spanning the gap. Partial CDR3 DNA: TGTGCCAGCAGTACCGTCGGTGTCGGCACAGATACG. Protein sequence: CASSTVGVGTDT. The full CDR3 sequence reads CASSTVGVGTDTQYF.

Many counts were recorded for this clone. With the read ending 3 residues before the CDR3 end, the germline J gene is used to fill in that end. V usage is TRBV5-1 and J usage is TRBJ2-3; tentatively, D is TRBD2 (5 bases). The germline V gene has CDR1 SGHRS and CDR2 YFSETQ. This CDR3 has 17 amino acids. The ends were cut back, 6 bases at V and 0 bases at J, with 20 bases in the middle. CDR3 DNA (partial): TGCGCCAGCATCCCCCTAGCACGCCGCCTAAGCACAGATACG. This sequence encodes CASIPLARRLSTDT. In full, the CDR3 is CASIPLARRLSTDTQYF.

This clone was observed many times. Read coverage stops 3 residues before the CDR3 terminus; the germline J gene supplies the remainder. The chain uses TRBV7-9 and TRBJ2-3; 7 bases align to TRBD1. CDR3 length: 14 amino acids. V lost 4 bases, J lost 8 bases, and 9 bases stayed unmatched. CDR1 SEHNR and CDR2 FQNEAQ come from the germline V gene (reference sequence). The sequenced CDR3 bases are TGTGCCAGCAGCTCGGGACAGATTTTGGGTACG. Its translation is CASSSGQILGT. The entire CDR3 protein is CASSSGQILGTQYF.

This clone was seen ten or more times. The CDR3 goes on 3 residues after the read ends, and that part is filled in from the germline J gene. The chain employs TRBV11-2 and TRBJ2-1; no definite D call. Germline assignment: CDR1 SGHAT and CDR2 FQNNGV. CDR3 size: 12 residues. Trimming removed 5 bases from V and 8 bases from J, with 10 bases in between. CDR3 sequence: CASSQAPDEQFF. Partial CDR3 DNA: TGTGCCAGCAGCCAGGCTCCGGATGAG.

The table lists this clone with many counts. With the read ending 3 residues before the CDR3 end, the germline J gene is used to fill in that end. V gene TRBV5-1 combines with J gene TRBJ2-5; 7 nucleotides match TRBD2. Germline-derived CDR1 and CDR2 are SGHRS and YFSETQ. With 0 bases clipped from V and 5 bases from J, the junction kept 1 base outside the gene matches. CDR3 size: 13 residues. CDR3 bases read: TGCGCCAGCAGCTTGGGCGGGAGTGAGACC. The encoded protein is CASSLGGSET. The whole CDR3 sequence is CASSLGGSETQYF.

In its sample, this clone was seen many times. The read terminates 3 residues before the CDR3 end, so the remaining end is supplied by the germline J gene. The chain recombines TRBV28 with TRBJ1-2; TRBD1 is a possible D gene (6 bases). CDR1 is MDHEN, CDR2 SYDVKM, per germline. V lost 5 bases, J lost 5 bases, and 24 bases lay in between. The CDR3 extends over 17 amino acids. The CDR3 DNA, read in part, is TGTGCCAGCAGTCCCTCCTCCACCGAACAGGGAAGTTATGGC. Protein: CASSPSSTEQGSYG. The full CDR3 is CASSPSSTEQGSYGYTF.

This clone was seen at least ten times. The read is 3 residues too short to cover the CDR3 end, so that end is filled in from the germline J gene. The chain uses TRBV24-1 and TRBJ2-2; 10 bases are a match to TRBD1. Germline V lookup: CDR1 KGHDR, CDR2 SFDVKD. This CDR3 region has 12 residues. V was pared by 11 bases and J by 7 bases, with 3 bases of the junction left unmatched. CDR3 DNA (partial): TGTGCCAGCGGACAGGGGGGCGGGGAG. It encodes CASGQGGGE. The complete CDR3 protein is CASGQGGGELFF.

This clone was seen ten or more times. The CDR3 end falls 3 residues outside the read, so it is completed with the germline J gene. The chain joins TRBV13 to TRBJ2-6; TRBD1 agrees at 7 bases. Germline V lookup: CDR1 PRHDT, CDR2 FYEKMQ (reference sequence). V lost 7 bases to trimming and J lost 11 bases; unmatched junction nucleotides: 17. The CDR3 is made up of 16 amino acids. Partial CDR3 DNA: TGTGCCAGCATCCCGGAGCAGGGGGAGACCTGCGACGTC. This translates into CASIPEQGETCDV. The whole CDR3 sequence reads CASIPEQGETCDVLTF.

This clone was detected ten times or more. Read sequence stops 3 residues before the CDR3 end, and the germline J gene provides the missing end. The gene calls are TRBV2 and TRBJ1-4, with D maybe TRBD1 (5 bases). V was shortened by 4 bases and J by 0 bases, with 15 bases between the two germline ends. CDR1 is SNHLY, CDR2 FYNNEI, per germline. CDR3 length: 17 amino acids. Here the CDR3 reads CASSARFGTATNEKLFF. CDR3 DNA (partial): TGTGCCAGCAGTGCCCGGTTTGGGACTGCAACTAATGAAAAA. The full variable domain, completed using reference TRBV2 and TRBJ1-4, is EPEVTQTPSHQVTQMGQEVILRCVPISNHLYFYWYRQILGQKVEFLVSFYNNEISEKSEIFDDQFSVERPDGSNFTLKIRSTKLEDSAMYFCASSARFGTATNEKLFFGSGTQLSVL.

A word on this clone: Read coverage stops 3 residues before the CDR3 terminus; the germline J gene supplies the remainder. The genes are TRBV7-7 and TRBJ2-5, with D possibly matching TRBD2 (7 bases). Germline V gene lookup returns CDR1 SSHAT and CDR2 FNYEAQ (reference sequence). This CDR3 has 13 amino acids. The sequenced CDR3 bases are TGTGCTACCCAGGCAGGGGAGCGGGGGACC. It codes for CATQAGERGT. The full CDR3 sequence reads CATQAGERGTQYF.